This T cell receptor beta chain was sequenced during a study of cytomegalovirus exposure and HLA in healthy donors. V lost 0 bases, J lost 6 bases, and 6 bases lay in between. Germline CDR1 and CDR2: MNHEY and SVGAGI. CDR3 length: 13 amino acids. Profiling relied on immunoSEQ multiplex PCR, and the TCRdb table lists in-frame clones only, not all of them. The sample holds almost 75,000 clones; over 80% are singletons and the top ten take around 3%. The chain uses TRBV6-5 and TRBJ1-5; D not certain. Sequencing used PBMCs. This TCR was recovered from a man between 25 and 39 years old in good health and CMV-seronegative. CDR3 nucleotides: TGTGCCAGCAGTTACTCAGGGAGTCAGCCCCAGCATTTT. Translation gives CASSYSGSQPQHF.